This T cell receptor beta chain was retrieved from a study of T cell changes during pregnancy in multiple sclerosis. The CDR3 has 13 amino acids. CDR1 and CDR2 from the germline V gene are LNHDA and SQIVND (reference sequence). V lost 7 bases, J lost 5 bases, and 12 bases lay in between. Sequencing was performed with immunoSEQ multiplex PCR; in TCRdb, only in-frame clones are kept and a portion is missing. The sample consists of some 130,000 clones, roughly 96% of them appearing once. The rearrangement joins TRBV19 to TRBJ1-5; possibly TRBD1 for D (6 bases). The receptor was isolated from a female donor with multiple sclerosis, enrolled in a pregnancy study. Sequencing was performed on peripheral blood, taken after pregnancy. The CDR3 DNA sequence: TGTGCCAGTAAAGTAGGGGGTTATCAGCCCCAGCATTTT. This codes for CASKVGGYQPQHF.